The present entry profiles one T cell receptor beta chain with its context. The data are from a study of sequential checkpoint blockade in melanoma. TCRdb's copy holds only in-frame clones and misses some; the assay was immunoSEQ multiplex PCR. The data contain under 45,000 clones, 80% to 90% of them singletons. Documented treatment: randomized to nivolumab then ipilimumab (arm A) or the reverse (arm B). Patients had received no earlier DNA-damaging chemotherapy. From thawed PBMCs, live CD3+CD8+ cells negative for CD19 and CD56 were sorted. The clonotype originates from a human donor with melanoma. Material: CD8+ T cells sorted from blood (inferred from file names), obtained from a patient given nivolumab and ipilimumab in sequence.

The CDR3 region has the DNA TGTGCCAGCAGTTTGCAGGGGTCGAACTACGAGCAGTACTTC. As protein: CASSLQGSNYEQYF. The chain has TRBV28 and TRBJ2-7; tentative D call: TRBD1 (6 bases). The CDR3 is 14 residues long. V shed 3 bases and J shed 3 bases, with 12 bases lying between them. Germline CDR1 MDHEN, CDR2 SYDVKM.